This T cell receptor (beta chain) was sequenced in a study of cytomegalovirus exposure and HLA in healthy donors. Overall study findings and caveats: When analyzed later, the rates of TCR association showed variation by HLA locus, with DRB1 the most and HLA-C the fewest. Most TCR sequences showed up rarely, but some public TCRs showed up in many donors.

About this clone itself: Its antigen is not known.

Whereas donors were nominally healthy upon sampling, unrecorded immune exposures were probable. Trimming pared 1 base from V and 1 base from J, leaving 10 bases between. Germline V CDR1 and CDR2: GTSNPN, SVGIG (reference sequence). The CDR3 is made up of 14 amino acids. The PCR ran on 60 Vbeta and 13 Jbeta primers. This table comes from immunoSEQ multiplex PCR, and its TCRdb copy is limited to in-frame clones, with some not included. The sample consists of about 160,000 clones, approximately 88% of them appearing once. The specimen sequenced was PBMCs. This TCR came from a woman under 30 in good health and CMV-seronegative. The gene calls are TRBV30 and TRBJ1-1, with D possibly TRBD1 on 6 matching bases. The CDR3 spells CAWSGPTGNTEAFF. The CDR3 bases are TGTGCCTGGAGTGGCCCGACAGGGAACACTGAAGCTTTCTTT.